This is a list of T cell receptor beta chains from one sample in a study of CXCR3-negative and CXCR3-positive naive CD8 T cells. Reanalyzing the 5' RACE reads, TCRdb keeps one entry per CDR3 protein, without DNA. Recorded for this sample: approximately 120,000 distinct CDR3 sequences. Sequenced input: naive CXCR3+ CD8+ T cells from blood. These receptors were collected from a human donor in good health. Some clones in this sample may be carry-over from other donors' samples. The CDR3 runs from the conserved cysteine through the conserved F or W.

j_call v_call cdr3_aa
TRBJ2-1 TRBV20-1 CSARIIRAVEQFF
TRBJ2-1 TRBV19 CASSIVGRTYNEQFF
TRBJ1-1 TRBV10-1 CASSSGTGGSEAFF
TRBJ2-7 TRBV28 CASSSLGQAGGYEQYF
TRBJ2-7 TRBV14 CASSQFLRGSEQYF
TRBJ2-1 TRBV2 CASDNEHGYNEQFF
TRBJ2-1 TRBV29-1 CSVRETGASYNEQFF
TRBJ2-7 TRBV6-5 CASSPPRGSLYEQYF
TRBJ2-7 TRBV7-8 CASSQRDRGLYEQYF
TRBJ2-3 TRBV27 CASMNGFTDTQYF
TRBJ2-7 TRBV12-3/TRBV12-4 CASSFSLGGEQYF
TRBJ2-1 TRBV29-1 CSVDPDRGYNEQFF
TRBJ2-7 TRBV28 CASSLPLYIGLYEQYF
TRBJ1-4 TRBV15 CATSENKVSNEKLFF
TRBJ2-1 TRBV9 CASSPHEGREGRNEQFF
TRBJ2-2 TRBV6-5 CASSYSQPVQGDTGELFF
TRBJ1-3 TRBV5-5 CASSLVPGFGNTIYF
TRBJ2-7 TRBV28 CASSQPGLATEQYF
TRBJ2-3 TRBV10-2 CASSDRGVGTDTQYF
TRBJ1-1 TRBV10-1 CASSDRELVLTEAFF
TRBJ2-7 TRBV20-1 CSSRGGSSYEQYF
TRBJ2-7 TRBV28 CASSLPTGGEQYF
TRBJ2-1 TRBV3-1 CASSQGQVIEQFF
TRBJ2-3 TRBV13 CASSASGGEGTDTQYF
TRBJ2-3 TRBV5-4 CASSLRGFHTDTQYF
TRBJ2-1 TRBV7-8 CASSLPSQDEQFF
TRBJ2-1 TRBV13 CASSLVTSGESYNEQFF
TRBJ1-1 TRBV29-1 CSVEVLMNDGDTEAFF
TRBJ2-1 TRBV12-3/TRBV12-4 CASLTSGGYNEQFF
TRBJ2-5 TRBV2 CASSRPGGPMETQYF
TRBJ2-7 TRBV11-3 CASSSEQGLEQYF
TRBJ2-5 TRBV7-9 CASSSFEGTQYF
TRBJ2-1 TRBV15 CATVFGPRGKHEQFF
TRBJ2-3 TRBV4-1 CASSQSHSVAGDTDTQYF
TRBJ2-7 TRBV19 CASSIGGLPAYEQYF
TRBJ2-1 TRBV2 CASSEAVVEQFF
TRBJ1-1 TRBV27 CASRPGTGSGQTEAFF
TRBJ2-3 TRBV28 CASSLWTGGLTDTQYF
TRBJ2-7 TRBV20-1 CSARVSTGTGDHEQYF
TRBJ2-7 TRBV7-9 CASSLPGVTYEQYF
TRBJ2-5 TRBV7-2 CASSLETFRDETQYF
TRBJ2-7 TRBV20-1 CSAEGGAMSPYEQYF
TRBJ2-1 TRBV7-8 CASSPLPAGAGEQFF
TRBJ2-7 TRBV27 CASSLRGRAGLARYEQYF
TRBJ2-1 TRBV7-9 CASSSYRSGQQFF
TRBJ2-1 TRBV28 CASSSSTGHLYNEQFF
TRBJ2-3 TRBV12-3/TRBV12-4 CASSFNRGSNSTDTQYF
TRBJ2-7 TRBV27 CASSLSGGSNYEQYF
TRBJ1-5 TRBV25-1 CASSDERVGQPQHF
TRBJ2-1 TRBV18 CASSPSLGGRNGEQFF
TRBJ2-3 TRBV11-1 CASSSGLAGATDTQYF
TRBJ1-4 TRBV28 CASSVPYRGINEKLFF
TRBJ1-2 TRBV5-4 CASSAPIDRVDYGYTF
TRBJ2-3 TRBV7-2 CASSLVLGGRDTQYF
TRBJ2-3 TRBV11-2 CASSLGRGGTQYF
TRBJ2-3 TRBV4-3 CASSQEGIAGGPIFRTDTQYF
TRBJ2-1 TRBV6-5 CASSLDYAGAYNEQFF
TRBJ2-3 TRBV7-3 CASSSSGGASDTQYF
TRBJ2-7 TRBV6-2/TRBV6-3 CASSYFSYEQYF